This is a list of T cell receptor beta chains from one sample in a study of cytomegalovirus exposure and HLA in healthy donors. This table comes from immunoSEQ multiplex PCR, and its TCRdb copy is limited to in-frame clones, with some not included. The sample holds roughly 200,000 clones; approximately 79% are singletons and the top ten take approximately 4.7%. Sequencing was done on a sample of PBMCs. These receptors were collected from a woman under 40 in good health and CMV-seropositive. Both conserved end residues are part of each CDR3. The D gene is left open where the match is weak. Part of the rows lack a size; the others show once, few, many or a class for expanded clones.

cdr3_nt cdr3_aa clone_size d_call j_call v_call
TGTGCCAGCAGCTTAGTTGAGGCGGGGAGCGAGCAGTACTTC CASSLVEAGSEQYF - - TRBJ2-7 TRBV7-9
TGTGCCAGCAGCTCCACTGGCACCGGGGAGCTGTTTTTT CASSSTGTGELFF - - TRBJ2-2 TRBV7-9
TGCGCCAGCAGCCTCCCCGGGGGGCCTGTGGATGAGCAGTTCTTC CASSLPGGPVDEQFF once - TRBJ2-1 TRBV4-1
TGTGCCAGTCGGGACAGGGGGGCAGATACGCAGTATTTT CASRDRGADTQYF - TRBD1 TRBJ2-3 TRBV27
TGTGCCAGCAGCGTAGGACAGGGGACCGACTATGGCTACACCTTC CASSVGQGTDYGYTF few TRBD1 TRBJ1-2 TRBV9
TGTGCCAGCAGCTTGGCACAGCCCTCGGAGACCCAGTACTTC CASSLAQPSETQYF - - TRBJ2-5 TRBV5-6
TGTGCCAGCAGCTTAGCGCTTCGGGGGGAGTACAATCAGCCCCAGCATTTT CASSLALRGEYNQPQHF - - TRBJ1-5 TRBV7-6
TGTGCCAGCACAGTAGCCGGGAGGGCAACTAATGAAAAACTGTTTTTT CASTVAGRATNEKLFF - - TRBJ1-4 TRBV7-8
TGTGCCAGCAGCCGCCTCGGGTTTTACAATGAGCAGTTCTTC CASSRLGFYNEQFF - - TRBJ2-1 TRBV7-8
TGTGCCAGCAGCCCTGTGGGGGACAGGCGAAACTATGGCTACACCTTC CASSPVGDRRNYGYTF - TRBD1 TRBJ1-2 TRBV27
TGTGCCAGCAGCTTGGTTCCGGGGATGAACACTGAAGCTTTCTTT CASSLVPGMNTEAFF once - TRBJ1-1 TRBV5-6
TGTGCCAGCAGCGTAGGTACGGGAGGGGCTCTTGGAAACACCATATATTTT CASSVGTGGALGNTIYF - - TRBJ1-3 TRBV9
TGTGCCATCCAAGCGGGGACGGGAGGGCCGGAGACCCAGTACTTC CAIQAGTGGPETQYF - TRBD2 TRBJ2-5 TRBV10-3
TGTGCCAGCACCCTAGCGGGGGGTTACACCGGGGAGCTGTTTTTT CASTLAGGYTGELFF few TRBD2 TRBJ2-2 TRBV11-2
TGTGCCAGCAGTGAATTTAGGAGGCCCGATGAGCAGTTCTTC CASSEFRRPDEQFF - - TRBJ2-1 TRBV2
TGCGCCAGCAGCCTACAGGGGGCGGGCAATCAGCCCCAGCATTTT CASSLQGAGNQPQHF - TRBD1 TRBJ1-5 TRBV4-1
TGTGCCAGCATGGTTTTACACTCTGGGGCCAACGTCCTGACTTTC CASMVLHSGANVLTF - - TRBJ2-6 TRBV6-1
TGTGCCAGCAGCCAAGAGGCGACTAGGGGTTCCTACGAGCAGTACTTC CASSQEATRGSYEQYF - - TRBJ2-7 TRBV4-2
TGTGCCAGCAGCTTGTCAGGGTACACTGAAGCTTTCTTT CASSLSGYTEAFF - - TRBJ1-1 TRBV7-2
TGCAGCGTCACAGGAGGGGCAGGGGGCCACTACACCTTC CSVTGGAGGHYTF - TRBD1 TRBJ1-2 TRBV29-1
TGCAGCGTTGAATTGTCCCCGGGGACAGATACGCAGTATTTT CSVELSPGTDTQYF - - TRBJ2-3 TRBV29-1
TGCGCCAGCAGCTTGTTCCTGGGGGGAAATGAGCAGTTCTTC CASSLFLGGNEQFF - - TRBJ2-1 TRBV5-1
TGTGCCAGCAGTCCCCGACTAGCGGTCGACACAGATACGCAGTATTTT CASSPRLAVDTDTQYF - TRBD2 TRBJ2-3 TRBV27
TGTGCCAGCAGCACTCAACCCGCGGGGGAGCAGTACTTC CASSTQPAGEQYF few - TRBJ2-7 TRBV7-2
TGTGCCAGCACCAGGACTGGGGATAGTGAGCAGTTCTTC CASTRTGDSEQFF few - TRBJ2-1 TRBV6-5
TGCAGCACGCGAGCGGGACTAGCTGCCGAGACCCAGTACTTC CSTRAGLAAETQYF - TRBD2 TRBJ2-5 TRBV29-1
TGCGCCAGCAGCTTACTAAGAGAGTTCGAGCAGTACTTC CASSLLREFEQYF - - TRBJ2-7 TRBV5-1